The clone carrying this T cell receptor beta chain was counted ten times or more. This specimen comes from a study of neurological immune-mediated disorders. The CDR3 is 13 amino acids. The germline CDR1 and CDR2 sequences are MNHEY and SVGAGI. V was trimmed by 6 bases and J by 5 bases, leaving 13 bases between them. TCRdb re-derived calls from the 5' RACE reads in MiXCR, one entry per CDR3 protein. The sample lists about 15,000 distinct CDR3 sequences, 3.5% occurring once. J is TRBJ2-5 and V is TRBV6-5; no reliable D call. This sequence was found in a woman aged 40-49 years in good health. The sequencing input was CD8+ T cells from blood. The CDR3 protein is CASRIKSVETQYF. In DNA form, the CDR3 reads TGTGCCAGCAGGATTAAGTCAGTTGAGACCCAGTACTTC.